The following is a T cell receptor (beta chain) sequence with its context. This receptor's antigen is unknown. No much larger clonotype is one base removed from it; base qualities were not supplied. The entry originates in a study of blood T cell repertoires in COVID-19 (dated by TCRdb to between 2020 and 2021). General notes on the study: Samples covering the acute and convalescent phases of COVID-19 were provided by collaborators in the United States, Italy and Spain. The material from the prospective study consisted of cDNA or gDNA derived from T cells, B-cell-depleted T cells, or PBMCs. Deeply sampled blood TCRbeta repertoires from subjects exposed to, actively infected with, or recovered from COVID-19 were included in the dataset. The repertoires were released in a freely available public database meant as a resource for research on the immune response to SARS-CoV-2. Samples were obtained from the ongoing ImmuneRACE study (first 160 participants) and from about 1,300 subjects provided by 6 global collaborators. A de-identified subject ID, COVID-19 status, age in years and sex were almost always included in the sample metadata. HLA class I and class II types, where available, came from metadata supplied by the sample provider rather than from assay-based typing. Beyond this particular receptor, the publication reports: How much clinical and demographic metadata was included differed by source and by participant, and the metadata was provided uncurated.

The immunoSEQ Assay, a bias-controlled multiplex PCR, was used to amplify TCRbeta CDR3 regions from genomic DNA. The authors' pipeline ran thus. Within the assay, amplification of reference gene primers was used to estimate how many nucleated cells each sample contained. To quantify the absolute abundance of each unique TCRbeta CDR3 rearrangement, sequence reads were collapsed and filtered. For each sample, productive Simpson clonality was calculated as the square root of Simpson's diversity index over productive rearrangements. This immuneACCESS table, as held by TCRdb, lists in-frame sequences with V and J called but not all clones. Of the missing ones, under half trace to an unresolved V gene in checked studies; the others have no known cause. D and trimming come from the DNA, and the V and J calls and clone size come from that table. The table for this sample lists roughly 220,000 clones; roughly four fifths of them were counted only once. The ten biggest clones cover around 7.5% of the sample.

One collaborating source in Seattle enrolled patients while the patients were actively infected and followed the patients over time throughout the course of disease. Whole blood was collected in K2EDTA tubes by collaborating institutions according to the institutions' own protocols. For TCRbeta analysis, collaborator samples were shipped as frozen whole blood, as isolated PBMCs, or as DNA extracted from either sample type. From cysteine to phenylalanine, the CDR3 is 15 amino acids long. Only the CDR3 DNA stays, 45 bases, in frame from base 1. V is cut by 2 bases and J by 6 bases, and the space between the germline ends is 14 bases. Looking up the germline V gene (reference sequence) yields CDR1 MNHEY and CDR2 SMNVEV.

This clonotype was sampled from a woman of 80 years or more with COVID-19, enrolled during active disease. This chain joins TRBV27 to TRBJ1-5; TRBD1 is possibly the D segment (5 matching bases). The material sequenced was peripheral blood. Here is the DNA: TGTGCCAGCAGTTTAATGGGGGAGGGTTTTCAGCCCCAGCATTTT. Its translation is CASSLMGEGFQPQHF.